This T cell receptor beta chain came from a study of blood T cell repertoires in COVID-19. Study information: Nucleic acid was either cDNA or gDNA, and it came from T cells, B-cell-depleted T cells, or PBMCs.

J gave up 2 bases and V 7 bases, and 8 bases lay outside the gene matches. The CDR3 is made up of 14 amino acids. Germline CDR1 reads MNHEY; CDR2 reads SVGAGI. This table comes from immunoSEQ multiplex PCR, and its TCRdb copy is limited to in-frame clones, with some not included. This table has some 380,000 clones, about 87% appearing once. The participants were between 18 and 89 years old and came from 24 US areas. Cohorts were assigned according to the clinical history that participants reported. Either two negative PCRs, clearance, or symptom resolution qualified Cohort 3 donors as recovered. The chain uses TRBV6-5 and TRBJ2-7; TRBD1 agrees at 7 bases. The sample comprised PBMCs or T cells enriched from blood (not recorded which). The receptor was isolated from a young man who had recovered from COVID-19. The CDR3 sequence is CASTPGQGAYEQYF. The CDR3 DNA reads TGTGCCAGCACTCCGGGGCAGGGGGCCTACGAGCAGTACTTC.